These T cell receptor beta chains were read from a single sample in a study of regulatory T cells in long-lasting Graves disease. TCRdb passed the multiplex PCR reads through MiXCR, listing each CDR3 protein once. This sample has a few hundred thousand distinct CDR3 sequences, with around 23% found just once. The input for sequencing was peripheral blood mononuclear cells (PBMCs), taken when the disease was refractory, from a patient treated with antithyroid drugs. The receptor set was obtained from a woman aged 40 to 49 with Graves disease. CDR3s include the opening cysteine and the closing phenylalanine or tryptophan. Each record gives: J gene, V gene, D gene, CDR3 protein. The D gene is left open where the match is weak.

>TRBJ2-7|TRBV11-2|.
CASSLVADRGSYEQYF
>TRBJ1-2|TRBV28|TRBD1
CASSPQGEAIGGYTF
>TRBJ2-1|TRBV12-3/TRBV12-4|.
CASSFLTNNEQFF
>TRBJ2-2|TRBV28|.
CASRKFLAATGELFF
>TRBJ1-1|TRBV19|.
CASSGRGGASEAFF
>TRBJ2-2|TRBV5-6|.
CASSLITRTGELFF
>TRBJ1-6|TRBV20-1|.
CSASSTRGAHSPLHF
>TRBJ2-7|TRBV25-1|.
CASSARTVTYEQYF
>TRBJ1-4|TRBV28|.
CASNWGGITTNEKLFF
>TRBJ2-1|TRBV20-1|.
CSAKVAVGEPYNEQFF
>TRBJ1-5|TRBV28|TRBD1
CASSSVLQGTNQPQHF
>TRBJ1-5|TRBV4-1|.
CASRPQGSNQPQHF
>TRBJ2-5|TRBV15|.
CATREGTGKETQYF
>TRBJ1-4|TRBV4-1|.
CASSHSGEREKLFF
>TRBJ2-2|TRBV7-3|.
CASSLTGLANTGELFF
>TRBJ2-7|TRBV2|TRBD2
CASSGTSYEQYF
>TRBJ2-7|TRBV29-1|TRBD2
CSVETGLAGYEQYF
>TRBJ2-2|TRBV4-1|TRBD1
CASSQDRAGGYGELFF
>TRBJ2-2|TRBV24-1|.
CASGASETGELFF
>TRBJ2-3|TRBV11-2|TRBD1
CASSLVLTGSTDTQYF
>TRBJ1-1|TRBV5-1|.
CASSPKGDLRPSKDEASF
>TRBJ2-7|TRBV20-1|.
CSASSGTPSVEYF